This T cell receptor (beta chain) was sequenced for a study of cytomegalovirus exposure and HLA in healthy donors. Overall study results and limits: A later analysis reported that several of the most significant clusters appeared to be linked to common viral pathogens, among them Epstein-Barr virus. The authors later linked a missense DCLRE1C variant to TCR beta V- and J-gene trimming. Specific recognition of CMV antigens was confirmed in vitro for a few chains (all CMV-associated).

Per germline, CDR1 SGHRS and CDR2 YFSETQ. The CDR3 is 15 residues long. The V gene lost 0 bases and the J gene lost 7 bases, with 13 bases spanning the gap. PCR involved 60 Vbeta and 13 Jbeta primers. Sequencing was performed with immunoSEQ multiplex PCR; in TCRdb, only in-frame clones are kept and a portion is missing. This listing includes about 130,000 clones. About this clone itself: Antigen specificity is unknown.

This clonotype was sampled from a woman between 40 and 55 years old in good health and CMV-seropositive. V is TRBV5-1 and J is TRBJ1-4, with D possibly matching TRBD1 (6 bases). The sequenced material came from PBMCs. CDR3 nucleotides: TGCGCCAGCAGCTTGGGCGGCAGGGGTGGTGAAAAACTGTTTTTT. Protein sequence: CASSLGGRGGEKLFF. The variable domain in full, completed from reference TRBV5-1 and TRBJ1-4, reads KAGVTQTPRYLIKTRGQQVTLSCSPISGHRSVSWYQQTPGQGLQFLFEYFSETQRNKGNFPGRFSGRQFSNSRSEMNVSTLELGDSALYLCASSLGGRGGEKLFFGSGTQLSVL.